This T cell receptor beta chain was observed in a study of cytomegalovirus exposure and HLA in healthy donors. The study, taken as a whole, reports: Several top significant clusters appeared, in a later analysis, to be linked to common viral pathogens. Most observed TCR sequences were rare, whereas some public TCRs were detected in many donors. The authors reported that TCR beta sequences could predict HLA-A and HLA-B alleles. These predictions were accurate for most subjects in the first cohort.

With 6 bases clipped from V and 7 bases from J, the junction kept 8 bases outside the gene matches. The CDR3 contains 14 residues. Germline-derived CDR1 and CDR2 are MNHNY and SVGAGI (reference sequence). The PCR made use of 60 Vbeta and 13 Jbeta primers. Original data processing: The authors later counted about 80 million unique TCR beta chains, 9.5 million to 11 million of them shared. The repertoire was sequenced with immunoSEQ multiplex PCR; TCRdb's copy has only in-frame clones and lacks some. That table is the source of V, J and clone size, and D and trimming were worked out from the DNA. The table shows approximately 76,000 clones, with about 69% occurring only once. For this clone: Its specificity is not known.

Sequencing used PBMCs. The sequence was collected from a woman aged 40 to 55 in good health and CMV-seropositive. V gene TRBV6-6 combines with J gene TRBJ2-7, with 11 bases matching TRBD2. In DNA, the CDR3 is TGTGCCAGCAGGATTAGCGGGAGGGCAGAGGAGCAGTACTTC. Translated: CASRISGRAEEQYF.